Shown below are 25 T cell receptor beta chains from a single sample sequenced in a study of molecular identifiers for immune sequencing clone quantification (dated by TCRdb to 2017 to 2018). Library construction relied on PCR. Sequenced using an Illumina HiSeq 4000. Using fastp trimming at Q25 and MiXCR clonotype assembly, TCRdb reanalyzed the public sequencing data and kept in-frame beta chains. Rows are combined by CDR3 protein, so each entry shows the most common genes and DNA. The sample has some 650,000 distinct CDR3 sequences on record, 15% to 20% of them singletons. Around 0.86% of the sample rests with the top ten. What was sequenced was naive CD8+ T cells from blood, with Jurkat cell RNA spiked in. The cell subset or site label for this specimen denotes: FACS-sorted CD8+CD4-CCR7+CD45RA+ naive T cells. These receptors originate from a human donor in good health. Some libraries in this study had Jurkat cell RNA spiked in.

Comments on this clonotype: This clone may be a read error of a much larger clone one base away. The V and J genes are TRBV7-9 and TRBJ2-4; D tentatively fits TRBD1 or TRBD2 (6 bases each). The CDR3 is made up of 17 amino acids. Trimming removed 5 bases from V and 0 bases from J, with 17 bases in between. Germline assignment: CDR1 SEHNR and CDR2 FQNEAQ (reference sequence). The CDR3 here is CASSPELRGVAKNIQYF. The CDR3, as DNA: TGTGCCAGCAGCCCCGAGTTGAGGGGGGTAGCCAAAAACATTCAGTACTTC.

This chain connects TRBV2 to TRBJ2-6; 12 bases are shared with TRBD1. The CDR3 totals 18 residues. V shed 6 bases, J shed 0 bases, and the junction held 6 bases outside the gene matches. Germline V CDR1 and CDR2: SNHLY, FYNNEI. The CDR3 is CASRQRDRGLSGANVLTF. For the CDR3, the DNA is TGTGCCAGCAGACAAAGGGACAGGGGGCTCTCTGGGGCCAACGTCCTGACTTTC.

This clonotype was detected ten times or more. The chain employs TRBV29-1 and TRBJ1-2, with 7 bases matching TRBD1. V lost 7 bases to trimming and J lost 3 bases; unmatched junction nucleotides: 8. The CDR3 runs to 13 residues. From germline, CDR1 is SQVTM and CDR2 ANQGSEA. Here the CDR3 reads CSGTTGKDYGYTF. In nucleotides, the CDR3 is TGCAGCGGTACGACAGGGAAGGACTATGGCTACACCTTC.

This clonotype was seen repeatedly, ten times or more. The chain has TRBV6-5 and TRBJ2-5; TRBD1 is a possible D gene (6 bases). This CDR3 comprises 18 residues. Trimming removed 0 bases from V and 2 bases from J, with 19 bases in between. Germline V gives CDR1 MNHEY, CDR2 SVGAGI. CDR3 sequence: CASSYSYEPGARQETQYF. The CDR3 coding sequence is TGTGCCAGCAGTTACTCCTACGAGCCAGGGGCGCGGCAAGAGACCCAGTACTTC.

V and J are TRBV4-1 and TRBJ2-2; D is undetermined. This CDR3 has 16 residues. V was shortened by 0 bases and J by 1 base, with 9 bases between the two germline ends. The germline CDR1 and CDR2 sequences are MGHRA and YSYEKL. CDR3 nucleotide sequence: TGCGCCAGCAGCCAAGACATAGCATGGAACACCGGGGAGCTGTTTTTT. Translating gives CASSQDIAWNTGELFF.

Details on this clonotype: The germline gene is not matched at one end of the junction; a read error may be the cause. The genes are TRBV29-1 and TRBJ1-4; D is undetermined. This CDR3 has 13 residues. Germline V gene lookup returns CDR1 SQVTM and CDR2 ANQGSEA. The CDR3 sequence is CSVQWGINGKLSF. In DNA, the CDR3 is TGCAGCGTTCAGTGGGGAATAAATGGAAAACTGTCTTTT. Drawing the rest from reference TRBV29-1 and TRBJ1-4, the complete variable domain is SAVISQKPSRDICQRGTSLTIQCQVDSQVTMMFWYRQQPGQSLTLIATANQGSEATYESGFVIDKFPISRPNLTFSTLTVSNMSPEDSSIYLCSVQWGINGKLSFGSGTQLSVL.

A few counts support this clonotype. CDR3 in amino acids: CASSRWTSPDEQFF. In nucleotides, the CDR3 is TGTGCCAGCAGCCGATGGACTAGCCCCGATGAGCAGTTCTTC. The J gene is TRBJ2-1, the V gene TRBV7-9; 8 bases align to TRBD2. Germline values: CDR1 SEHNR, CDR2 FQNEAQ (reference sequence). The trim removed 5 bases at V and 8 bases at J, leaving 8 bases unmatched. This CDR3 has 14 amino acids.

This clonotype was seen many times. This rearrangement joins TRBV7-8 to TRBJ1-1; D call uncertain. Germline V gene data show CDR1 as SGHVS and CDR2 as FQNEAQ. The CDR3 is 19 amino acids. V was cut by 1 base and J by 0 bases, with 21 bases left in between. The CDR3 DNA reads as TGTGCCAGCAGCTTAGTCGCGGTCGGGTATCCCTTTTTGAACACTGAAGCTTTCTTT. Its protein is CASSLVAVGYPFLNTEAFF.

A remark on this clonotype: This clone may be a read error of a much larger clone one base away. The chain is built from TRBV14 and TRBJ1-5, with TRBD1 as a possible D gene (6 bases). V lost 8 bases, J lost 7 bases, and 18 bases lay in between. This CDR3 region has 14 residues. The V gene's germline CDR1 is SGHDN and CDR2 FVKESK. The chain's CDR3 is CASREDRSRQPQHF. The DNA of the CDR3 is TGTGCCAGCCGAGAGGACAGAAGTCGCCAGCCCCAGCATTTT. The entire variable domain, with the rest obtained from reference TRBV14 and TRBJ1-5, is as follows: EAGVTQFPSHSVIEKGQTVTLRCDPISGHDNLYWYRRVMGKEIKFLLHFVKESKQDESGMPNNRFLAERTGGTYSTLKVQPAELEDSGVYFCASREDRSRQPQHFGDGTRLSIL.

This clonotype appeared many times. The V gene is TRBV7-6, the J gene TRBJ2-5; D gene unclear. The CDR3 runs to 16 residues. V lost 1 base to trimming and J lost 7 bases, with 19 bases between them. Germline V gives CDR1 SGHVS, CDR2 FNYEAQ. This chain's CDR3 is CASSLDRSERIGTQYF. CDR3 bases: TGTGCCAGCAGCTTAGATCGGTCAGAACGGATCGGGACCCAGTACTTC. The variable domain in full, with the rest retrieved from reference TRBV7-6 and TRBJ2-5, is GAGVSQSPRYKVTKRGQDVALRCDPISGHVSLYWYRQALGQGPEFLTYFNYEAQQDKSGLPNDRFSAERPEGSISTLTIQRTEQRDSAMYRCASSLDRSERIGTQYFGPGTRLLVL.

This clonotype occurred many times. The chain's CDR3 is CASSDAETSETQYF. Written as DNA, the CDR3 is TGTGCCAGCAGTGATGCGGAGACTTCAGAGACCCAGTACTTC. The chain couples TRBV2 to TRBJ2-5; D gene uncertain. The CDR3 runs 14 residues. The germline CDR1 and CDR2 sequences are SNHLY and FYNNEI. V was clipped by 3 bases and J by 4 bases, with 12 bases between them.

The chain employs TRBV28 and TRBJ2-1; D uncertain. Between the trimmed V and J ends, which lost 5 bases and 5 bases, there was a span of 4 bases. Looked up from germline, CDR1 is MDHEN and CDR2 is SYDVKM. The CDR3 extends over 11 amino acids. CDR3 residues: CASSPHNEQFF. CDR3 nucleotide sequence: TGTGCCAGCAGTCCCCACAATGAGCAGTTCTTC.

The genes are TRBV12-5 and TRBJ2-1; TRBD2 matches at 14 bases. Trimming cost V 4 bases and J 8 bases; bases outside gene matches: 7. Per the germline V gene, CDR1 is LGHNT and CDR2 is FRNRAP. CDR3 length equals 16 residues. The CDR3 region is CASGSTGLAGGYEQFF. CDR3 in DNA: TGTGCTAGTGGTTCGACTGGACTAGCGGGAGGATATGAGCAGTTCTTC.

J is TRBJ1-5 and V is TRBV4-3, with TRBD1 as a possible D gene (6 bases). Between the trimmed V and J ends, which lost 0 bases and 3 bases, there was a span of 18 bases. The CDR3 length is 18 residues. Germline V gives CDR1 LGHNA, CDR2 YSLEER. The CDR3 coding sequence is TGCGCCAGCAGCCAAGATGCCTGGGCGGCAGGGGACAATCAGCCCCAGCATTTT. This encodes CASSQDAWAAGDNQPQHF.

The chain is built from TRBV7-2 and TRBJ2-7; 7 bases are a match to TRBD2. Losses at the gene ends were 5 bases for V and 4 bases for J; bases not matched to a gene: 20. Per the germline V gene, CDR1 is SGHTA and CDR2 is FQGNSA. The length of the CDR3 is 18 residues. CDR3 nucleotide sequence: TGTGCCAGCAGCGTAGGGGTGGGGTGGGCGGGGGAGAAGTACGAGCAGTACTTC. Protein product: CASSVGVGWAGEKYEQYF.

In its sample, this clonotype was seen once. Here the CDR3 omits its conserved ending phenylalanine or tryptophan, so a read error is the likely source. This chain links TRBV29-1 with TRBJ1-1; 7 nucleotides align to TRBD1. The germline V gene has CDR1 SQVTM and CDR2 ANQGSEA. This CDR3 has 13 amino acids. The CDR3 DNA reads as TGCGGCGTTACCGGGACAGAGAACACTGAAGCTTTCCTT. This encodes CGVTGTENTEAFL.

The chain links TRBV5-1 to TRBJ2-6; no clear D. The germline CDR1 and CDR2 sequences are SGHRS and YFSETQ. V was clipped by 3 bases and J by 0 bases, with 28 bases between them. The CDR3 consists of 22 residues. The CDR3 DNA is TGCGCCAGCAGCTCGAAAAGAGTAGACACACACCCTCTTCGCTCTGGGGCCAACGTCCTGACTTTC. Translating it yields CASSSKRVDTHPLRSGANVLTF.

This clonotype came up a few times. CDR3 region: CASSLGPADNEQFF. CDR3 in DNA: TGTGCCAGCAGCTTAGGGCCAGCCGACAATGAGCAGTTCTTC. This rearrangement joins TRBV13 to TRBJ2-1; the D is unclear. Per germline, CDR1 PRHDT and CDR2 FYEKMQ (reference sequence). The V and J ends lost 0 bases and 5 bases respectively, with 8 bases between them. This CDR3 is 14 amino acids long.

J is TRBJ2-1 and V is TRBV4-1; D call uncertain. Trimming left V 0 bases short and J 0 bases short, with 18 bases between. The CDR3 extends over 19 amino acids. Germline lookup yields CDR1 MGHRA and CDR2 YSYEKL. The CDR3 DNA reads TGCGCCAGCAGCCAAGAGGCCATTTTTGGTCCGAGCTCCTACAATGAGCAGTTCTTC. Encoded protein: CASSQEAIFGPSSYNEQFF.

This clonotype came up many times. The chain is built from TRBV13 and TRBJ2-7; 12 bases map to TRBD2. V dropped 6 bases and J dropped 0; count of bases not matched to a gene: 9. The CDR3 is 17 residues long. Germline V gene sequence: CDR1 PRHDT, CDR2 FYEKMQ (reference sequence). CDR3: CASRTSSGGASSYEQYF. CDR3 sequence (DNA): TGTGCCAGCAGGACTTCTAGCGGGGGGGCGAGCTCCTACGAGCAGTACTTC.

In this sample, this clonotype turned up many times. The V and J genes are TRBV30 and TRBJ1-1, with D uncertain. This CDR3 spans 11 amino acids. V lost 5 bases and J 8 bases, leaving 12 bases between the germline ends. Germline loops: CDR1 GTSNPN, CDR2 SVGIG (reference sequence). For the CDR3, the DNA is TGTGCCTGGGCTTACAGCGACGAAGCTTTCTTT. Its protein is CAWAYSDEAFF.

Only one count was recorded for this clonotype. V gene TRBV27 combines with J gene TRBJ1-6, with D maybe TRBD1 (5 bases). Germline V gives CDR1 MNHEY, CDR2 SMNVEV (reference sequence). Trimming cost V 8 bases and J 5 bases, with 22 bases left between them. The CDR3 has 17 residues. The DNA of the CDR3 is TGTGCCAGCGGTCCCTATTTACCCAGGGACCATAATTCACCCCTCCACTTT. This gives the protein CASGPYLPRDHNSPLHF.

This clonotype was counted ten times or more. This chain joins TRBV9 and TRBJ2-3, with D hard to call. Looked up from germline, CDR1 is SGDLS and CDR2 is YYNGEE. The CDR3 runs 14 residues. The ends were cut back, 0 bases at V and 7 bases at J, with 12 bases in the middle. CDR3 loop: CASSVGGGTNTQYF. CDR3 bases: TGTGCCAGCAGCGTAGGCGGCGGCACGAATACGCAGTATTTT.

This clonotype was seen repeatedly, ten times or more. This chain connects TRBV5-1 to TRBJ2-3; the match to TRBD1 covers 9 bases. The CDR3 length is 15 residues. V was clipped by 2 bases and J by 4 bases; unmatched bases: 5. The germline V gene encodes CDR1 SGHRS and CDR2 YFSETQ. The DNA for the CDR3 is TGCGCCAGCAGCTTTACAGGGGGCACCGCAGATACGCAGTATTTT. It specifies CASSFTGGTADTQYF.

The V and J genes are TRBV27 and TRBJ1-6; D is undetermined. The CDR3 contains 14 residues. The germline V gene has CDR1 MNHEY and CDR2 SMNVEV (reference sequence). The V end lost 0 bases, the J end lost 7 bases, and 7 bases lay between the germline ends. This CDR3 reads CASSLSGWNSPLHF. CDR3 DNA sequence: TGTGCCAGCAGTTTATCAGGGTGGAATTCACCCCTCCACTTT.